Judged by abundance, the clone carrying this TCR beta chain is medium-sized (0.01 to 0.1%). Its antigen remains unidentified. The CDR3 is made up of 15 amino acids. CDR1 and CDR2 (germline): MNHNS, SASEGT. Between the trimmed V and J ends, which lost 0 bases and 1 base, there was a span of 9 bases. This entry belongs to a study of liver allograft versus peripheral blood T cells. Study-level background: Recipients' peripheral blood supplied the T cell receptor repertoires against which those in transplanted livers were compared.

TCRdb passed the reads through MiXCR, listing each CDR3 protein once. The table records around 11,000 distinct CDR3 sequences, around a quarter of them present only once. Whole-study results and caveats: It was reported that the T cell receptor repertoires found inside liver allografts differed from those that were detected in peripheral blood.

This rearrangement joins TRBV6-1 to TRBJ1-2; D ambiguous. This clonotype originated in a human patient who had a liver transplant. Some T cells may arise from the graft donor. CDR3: CASSEAVRLNYGYTF. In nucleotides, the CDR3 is TGTGCCAGCAGTGAAGCGGTGAGGCTTAACTATGGCTACACCTTC.